These 5 T cell receptor beta chains came from one sample sequenced in a study of blood T cell repertoires in COVID-19. Clones were sequenced by immunoSEQ multiplex PCR, and TCRdb holds only the in-frame ones, with some missing. The table records roughly 300,000 clones, 65% to 90% of them present only once. What was sequenced was PBMCs or T cells enriched from blood (not recorded which). Receptors were obtained from a man aged 30-40 years who had recovered from COVID-19.

The chain links TRBV28 to TRBJ2-5; perhaps TRBD1 as D (5 bases). The CDR3 contains 14 residues. Trimming removed 2 bases at V and 2 bases at J, with 9 bases between. Germline values: CDR1 MDHEN, CDR2 SYDVKM. DNA of the CDR3: TGTGCCAGCAGTTTACAGGGTGGACAAGAGACCCAGTACTTC. Translated, it gives CASSLQGGQETQYF.

The chain recombines TRBV4-1 with TRBJ2-2, with 10 bases lining up with TRBD1. V trimming: 4 bases; J trimming: 4 bases; junction bases outside the gene matches: 9. The CDR3 is 17 amino acids. Germline-derived CDR1 and CDR2 are MGHRA and YSYEKL. The DNA for the CDR3 is TGCGCCAGCAGCCCGAGGACCAGACAGGGGGCCACCGGGGAGCTGTTTTTT. Residues: CASSPRTRQGATGELFF.

The chain carries TRBV7-9 and TRBJ2-7; 8 bases fit TRBD2. V gave up 1 base and J gave up 6 bases; unmatched junction bases: 11. This CDR3 has 16 residues. Per germline, CDR1 SEHNR and CDR2 FQNEAQ (reference sequence). The CDR3 region is CASSLVIGGAGGEQYF. CDR3 bases: TGTGCCAGCAGCTTAGTAATCGGGGGGGCCGGAGGCGAGCAGTACTTC.

This chain connects TRBV4-1 to TRBJ1-1; a weak D match, TRBD1 (5 bases). Germline lookup yields CDR1 MGHRA and CDR2 YSYEKL. Trimming removed 0 bases from V and 0 bases from J, with 11 bases in between. The CDR3 extends over 16 amino acids. In nucleotides, the CDR3 is TGCGCCAGCAGCCAAGATATAAGCAGGGTGAACACTGAAGCTTTCTTT. This sequence encodes CASSQDISRVNTEAFF.

There are a few counts of this clone. CDR3 DNA: TGCGCCAGCAGCCACCTAGTTAGGGGAAAAAGGGACTACGAGCAGTACTTC. Protein product: CASSHLVRGKRDYEQYF. The chain carries TRBV4-1 and TRBJ2-7; possibly TRBD1 for D (5 bases). Germline assignment: CDR1 MGHRA and CDR2 YSYEKL. V lost 3 bases and J 3 bases, leaving 21 bases between the germline ends. There are 17 residues in the CDR3.